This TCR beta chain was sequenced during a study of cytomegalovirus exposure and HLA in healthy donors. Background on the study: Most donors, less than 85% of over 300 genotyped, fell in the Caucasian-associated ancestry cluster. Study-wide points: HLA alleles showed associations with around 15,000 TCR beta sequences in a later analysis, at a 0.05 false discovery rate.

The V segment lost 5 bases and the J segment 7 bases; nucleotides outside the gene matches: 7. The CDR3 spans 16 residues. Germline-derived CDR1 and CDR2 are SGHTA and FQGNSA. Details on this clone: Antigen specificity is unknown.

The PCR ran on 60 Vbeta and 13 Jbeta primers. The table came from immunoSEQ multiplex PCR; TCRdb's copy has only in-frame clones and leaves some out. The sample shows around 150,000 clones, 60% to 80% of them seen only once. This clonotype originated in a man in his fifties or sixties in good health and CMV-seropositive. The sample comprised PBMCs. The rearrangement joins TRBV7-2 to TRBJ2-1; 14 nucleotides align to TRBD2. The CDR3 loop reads CASSTRTSGRKNEQFF. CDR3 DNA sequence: TGTGCCAGCAGCACCCGGACTAGCGGGAGGAAAAATGAGCAGTTCTTC. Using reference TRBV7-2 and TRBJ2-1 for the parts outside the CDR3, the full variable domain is GAGVSQSPSNKVTEKGKDVELRCDPISGHTALYWYRQSLGQGLEFLIYFQGNSAPDKSGLPSDRFSAERTGGSVSTLTIQRTQQEDSAVYLCASSTRTSGRKNEQFFGPGTRLTVL.